This T cell receptor beta chain was captured by sequencing in a study of blood T cells in healthy people across ages. Whole-study context: Capture via template switching afforded approximately one barcoded beta molecule per two T cells. General study findings and limits: The unsorted PBMCs prevented any conclusive comparison of naive versus antigen-experienced cells.

A remark on this clonotype: Its matching antigen is unknown.

Per sample, no less than 5 micrograms of total RNA were extracted. Next came a second PCR, run for about 6 to 12 cycles, which used a sample-barcoded 5' primer along with a J-beta primer mix. TCRdb analysed the 5' RACE reads with MiXCR anew, one entry per CDR3 protein. This table has fewer than 950,000 distinct CDR3 sequences, approximately 35% appearing once. The sequenced sample was blood. The receptor was isolated from a man younger than 35 in good health.

The chain's CDR3 is CASNRVGSYNEQYF. DNA of the CDR3: TGTGCCAGCAACAGGGTCGGATCCTACAATGAGCAGTACTTC. The rearrangement links TRBV6-1 to TRBJ2-1, with a weak D call TRBD1 (6 bases). Matching the DNA end better, TRBJ2-7 makes the J call doubtful. CDR3 length: 14 residues. CDR1 MNHNS and CDR2 SASEGT come from the germline V gene.